This T cell receptor beta chain was found in a study of circulating CD8 cells and anti-PD-1 response in melanoma. Study overall: Patients received intravenous nivolumab, 3 mg/kg, every 2 weeks. Responders had complete or partial responses; non-responders had stable or progressive disease. Study conclusions and caveats: At M1, fewer than 8% of TRB clonotypes appeared in multiple subsets.

Sorting of live CD3+CD8+TCRalphabeta+ cells by PD-1 and/or TIGIT gave four subsets. TCR libraries were prepared from roughly 14 ng of total RNA with the QIAseq Immune Repertoire TCR panel. MiXCR, run by TCRdb on the reads, gives a single entry per CDR3 protein. The top ten hold around 7.8% of the sample, which has approximately 2,000 distinct CDR3 sequences, about 7% seen once. Judged by abundance, this clonotype is medium-sized. Its specificity is not known. The CDR3 is 13 amino acids. The germline V and J ends were trimmed by 2 bases and 4 bases, with 8 bases remaining between them. Germline V CDR1 and CDR2: LNHDA, SQIVND (reference sequence).

The chain has TRBV19 and TRBJ1-1; D call uncertain. The input for sequencing was CD8+ T cells from PBMCs, taken at baseline or after one month of anti-PD-1 therapy (not recorded which). The TCR originated in a human donor with melanoma. In DNA form, the CDR3 reads TGTGCCAGTAGTATAATTGGGAGCACTGAAGCTTTCTTT. Protein sequence: CASSIIGSTEAFF.